The source of this T cell receptor (beta chain) is a study of OX40 agonist ivuxolimab in advanced cancers. At the level of the study: The dose-escalation cohort had hepatocellular carcinoma, melanoma, renal cell or head and neck cancer.

Study-level points and caveats: Within 6 weeks, CD4+ and CD8+ blood T cells expanded clonally at 0.1 to 3.0 mg/kg. Compared with CD4+, CD8+ T cells on average had more expanded clones.

A history of autoimmune disease or systemic immunosuppression excluded patients. TCRdb's copy holds only in-frame clones and misses some; the assay was immunoSEQ multiplex PCR. The sample shows under 85,000 clones, approximately 86% of them seen only once. This clone was detected only a few times. Its antigen is unidentified. The starting material was CD4+ or CD8+ T cells sorted from blood, obtained in a trial of the OX40 agonist ivuxolimab. The receptor was isolated from an adult with an advanced solid tumor such as melanoma, head and neck, liver or kidney cancer.

DNA of the CDR3: TGTGCCAGCAGTGAAAGTACTAGCCGGGATACGCAGTATTTT. Protein sequence: CASSESTSRDTQYF. This chain links TRBV2 with TRBJ2-3, with D possibly TRBD2 on 6 matching bases. CDR3 length: 14 amino acids. CDR1 and CDR2 (germline): SNHLY, FYNNEI. V was pared by 2 bases and J by 6 bases, with 12 bases between.